A single sample is the source of the 21 T cell receptor beta chains below, sequenced in a study of CD8+ T cells in alopecia areata. Isolated RNA was reverse transcribed into cDNA used as the sequencing template. Clones were sequenced by immunoSEQ multiplex PCR, and TCRdb holds only the in-frame ones, with some missing. The table records about 170,000 clones, around 71% of them present only once. The sequences come from CD8+ T cells sorted from blood, collected at week 0. Every receptor here comes from a human donor with alopecia areata.

This chain links TRBV18 with TRBJ2-1; perhaps TRBD1 as D (5 bases). The CDR3 runs 16 residues. V lost 1 base and J lost 6, with 16 bases in between. The germline gives CDR1 KGHSH, CDR2 LQKENI. The CDR3 nucleotides read TGTGCCAGCTCACCACTTAGACGCCGGACACTCAATGAGCAGTTCTTC. Residues: CASSPLRRRTLNEQFF.

V and J are TRBV6-1 and TRBJ2-5; the D is unclear. From germline, CDR1 is MNHNS and CDR2 SASEGT. The CDR3 runs to 14 residues. V was pared by 1 base and J by 7 bases, with 13 bases between. The CDR3: CASSEGWVWATQYF. The CDR3 bases are TGTGCCAGCAGTGAAGGTTGGGTGTGGGCGACCCAGTACTTC.

This clone was detected many times. This sequence joins TRBV29-1 and TRBJ2-7, with 9 bases matching TRBD1. The CDR3 loop spans 14 amino acids. Trimming at V came to 3 bases and at J to 4 bases, leaving 7 bases not matched to a gene. Germline lookup yields CDR1 SQVTM and CDR2 ANQGSEA. The CDR3 region has the DNA TGCAGCGTTGAGGGACAGGGAACCGAATACGAGCAGTACTTC. This codes for CSVEGQGTEYEQYF.

The chain employs TRBV4-2 and TRBJ2-2; D not resolved. The CDR3 has 15 residues. The V end was cut by 3 bases, the J end by 2 bases, with 10 bases between. From germline, CDR1 is LGHNA and CDR2 YNFKEQ. The CDR3 region is CASSQFGANTGELFF. The CDR3 DNA reads TGTGCCAGCAGCCAGTTTGGAGCCAACACCGGGGAGCTGTTTTTT.

The gene calls are TRBV4-1 and TRBJ2-2; D is unresolved. Germline values: CDR1 MGHRA, CDR2 YSYEKL. This CDR3 has 15 residues. V lost 2 bases and J lost 0, with 7 bases in between. The CDR3 region is CASSQRRANTGELFF. CDR3 nucleotide sequence: TGCGCCAGCAGCCAACGCCGCGCGAACACCGGGGAGCTGTTTTTT.

The chain employs TRBV9 and TRBJ1-4; D remains unclear. Trimming removed 3 bases at V and 5 bases at J, with 20 bases between. Germline loops: CDR1 SGDLS, CDR2 YYNGEE. The CDR3 covers 17 residues. The CDR3 sequence is CASSATPRLLQNEKLFF. For the CDR3, the DNA is TGTGCCAGCAGCGCAACTCCTAGACTGCTACAAAATGAAAAACTGTTTTTT.

The J gene is TRBJ1-2, the V gene TRBV11-2; D unresolved. The germline V gene encodes CDR1 SGHAT and CDR2 FQNNGV. The CDR3 spans 13 residues. Trimming removed 3 bases at V and 2 bases at J, with 7 bases between. The CDR3 reads CASSFSQNYGYTF. DNA for the CDR3: TGTGCCAGCAGCTTTTCACAGAACTATGGCTACACCTTC.

V gene TRBV27 combines with J gene TRBJ1-2, with a possible D match to TRBD1 (6 bases). With 5 bases removed from V and 5 bases from J, the gap between germline ends came to 24 bases. Germline CDR1 is MNHEY and CDR2 is SMNVEV (reference sequence). The CDR3 length is 17 residues. This chain's CDR3 is CASSPFPGQPGKYGYTF. The CDR3 DNA is TGTGCCAGCAGTCCATTCCCCGGACAGCCAGGAAAATATGGCTACACCTTC.

V and J are TRBV29-1 and TRBJ1-1, with unresolved D. Trimming removed 6 bases from V and 4 bases from J, with 6 bases in between. Germline V gives CDR1 SQVTM, CDR2 ANQGSEA. The CDR3 extends over 10 amino acids. The CDR3 nucleotides are TGCAGCGTCGAATTCACTGAAGCTTTCTTT. Translation: CSVEFTEAFF.

About this clone itself: The sample has other DNA sequences that encode this CDR3 too. This rearrangement joins TRBV30 to TRBJ2-7; 7 nucleotides agree with TRBD2. J lost 3 bases, V lost 1 base, and 0 bases had no gene match. The CDR3 runs to 12 residues. Looked up from germline, CDR1 is GTSNPN and CDR2 is SVGIG (reference sequence). The DNA of the CDR3 is TGTGCCTGGAGTGGGGGGGGCTACGAGCAGTACTTC. It specifies CAWSGGGYEQYF. Supplemented by reference TRBV30 and TRBJ2-7, the full variable domain reads SQTIHQWPATLVQPVGSPLSLECTVEGTSNPNLYWYRQAAGRGLQLLFYSVGIGQISSEVPQNLSASRPQDRQFILSSKKLLLSDSGFYLCAWSGGGYEQYFGPGTRLTVT.

The chain recombines TRBV12-5 with TRBJ2-5; D might be TRBD1 or TRBD2, each matching 5 bases. V was trimmed by 4 bases and J by 2 bases, leaving 14 bases between them. The CDR3 contains 15 residues. Germline V lookup: CDR1 LGHNT, CDR2 FRNRAP. CDR3 nucleotide sequence: TGTGCTAGTGGTTCCTACCAGGGACCGCAAGAGACCCAGTACTTC. The encoded protein is CASGSYQGPQETQYF.

The table lists this clone with a few counts. The V call is TRBV4-1, the J call TRBJ2-5; the D call may be TRBD1 or TRBD2 (5 bases each). CDR1 is MGHRA and CDR2 is YSYEKL in the germline V gene. V was shortened by 0 bases and J by 7 bases, with 15 bases between the two germline ends. The CDR3 sequence is 15 residues long. CDR3 in DNA: TGCGCCAGCAGCCAAGATGCGGGCAGGGTTCGGACCCAGTACTTC. Translating gives CASSQDAGRVRTQYF.

The CDR3 sequence: CASSGDEKLFF. CDR3 nucleotide sequence: TGTGCCAGCAGCGGAGATGAAAAACTGTTTTTT. V usage is TRBV9 and J usage is TRBJ1-4; D not certain. Germline CDR1 and CDR2: SGDLS and YYNGEE. V was trimmed by 3 bases and J by 6 bases, leaving 3 bases between them. This CDR3 contains 11 residues. Full variable domain (outside the CDR3, taken from reference TRBV9 and TRBJ1-4): DSGVTQTPKHLITATGQRVTLRCSPRSGDLSVYWYQQSLDQGLQFLIQYYNGEERAKGNILERFSAQQFPDLHSELNLSSLELGDSALYFCASSGDEKLFFGSGTQLSVL.

This clone was seen a few times. The V and J genes are TRBV7-2 and TRBJ2-3; D might be TRBD1 or TRBD2, each matching 5 bases. The V gene's germline CDR1 is SGHTA and CDR2 FQGNSA. The V and J ends lost 5 bases and 0 bases respectively, with 15 bases between them. This CDR3 is built from 16 residues. The CDR3 spells CASSLGPAPSTDTQYF. The CDR3 region has the DNA TGTGCCAGCAGCCTGGGACCCGCCCCTAGCACAGATACGCAGTATTTT.

The chain couples TRBV27 to TRBJ2-4; D unresolved. From germline, CDR1 is MNHEY and CDR2 SMNVEV (reference sequence). Trimming removed 6 bases from V and 8 bases from J, with 8 bases in between. The CDR3 has 11 amino acids. This CDR3 reads CASRGLDIQYF. CDR3 bases: TGTGCCAGCAGGGGGTTGGACATTCAGTACTTC.

Comments on this clone: Other nucleotide sequences from this sample produce the same CDR3. The rearrangement joins TRBV10-3 to TRBJ2-5, with TRBD2 as a possible D gene (6 bases). The V gene lost 0 bases and the J gene lost 2 bases, with 7 bases spanning the gap. Germline V CDR1 and CDR2: ENHRY, SYGVKD. The CDR3 spans 14 residues. CDR3 protein: CAISESGGQETQYF. CDR3 nucleotide sequence: TGTGCCATCAGTGAGTCGGGGGGACAAGAGACCCAGTACTTC.

The V call is TRBV11-3, the J call TRBJ2-1, with TRBD1 as a possible D gene (5 bases). Germline V gene lookup returns CDR1 SGHNT and CDR2 YENEEA. CDR3 size: 15 residues. Trimming left V 5 bases short and J 6 bases short, with 17 bases between. The CDR3 coding sequence is TGTGCCAGCAGCCGTCAGGGCATCGGTTTCAATGAGCAGTTCTTC. It is translated as CASSRQGIGFNEQFF.

The chain has TRBV30 and TRBJ2-7; a possible D gene is TRBD1 (5 bases). The CDR3 length is 12 residues. The ends were cut back, 2 bases at V and 2 bases at J, with 7 bases in the middle. Germline V gene sequence: CDR1 GTSNPN, CDR2 SVGIG (reference sequence). The CDR3 DNA is TGTGCCTGGAGTCAGGGTCCCTACGAGCAGTACTTC. Translating gives CAWSQGPYEQYF.

The chain recombines TRBV7-9 with TRBJ2-6; possibly TRBD2 for D (5 bases). Germline V CDR1 and CDR2: SEHNR, FQNEAQ (reference sequence). V lost 5 bases and J 0 bases, leaving 14 bases between the germline ends. The CDR3 is 17 residues long. As DNA, the CDR3 is TGTGCCAGCAGCGAACGGAGCGGTCACTCTGGGGCCAACGTCCTGACTTTC. Protein product: CASSERSGHSGANVLTF.

V usage is TRBV6-5 and J usage is TRBJ2-7; D might be TRBD2 (5 bases). CDR1 is MNHEY and CDR2 is SVGAGI in the germline V gene. V was pared by 8 bases and J by 6 bases, with 11 bases between. The CDR3 has 11 residues. The CDR3, as DNA: TGTGCCAGCCGAGTGGGAGTCGAGCAGTACTTC. Protein: CASRVGVEQYF.

The CDR3 sequence: CASSTSTEAFF. In DNA, the CDR3 is TGTGCCAGCAGTACAAGCACTGAAGCTTTCTTT. This rearrangement joins TRBV9 to TRBJ1-1; no clear D gene. Germline loops: CDR1 SGDLS, CDR2 YYNGEE. The CDR3 has 11 residues. V lost 5 bases to trimming and J lost 4 bases, with 6 bases between them. The full variable domain, in which reference TRBV9 and TRBJ1-1 provide the parts outside the CDR3, is DSGVTQTPKHLITATGQRVTLRCSPRSGDLSVYWYQQSLDQGLQFLIQYYNGEERAKGNILERFSAQQFPDLHSELNLSSLELGDSALYFCASSTSTEAFFGQGTRLTVV.